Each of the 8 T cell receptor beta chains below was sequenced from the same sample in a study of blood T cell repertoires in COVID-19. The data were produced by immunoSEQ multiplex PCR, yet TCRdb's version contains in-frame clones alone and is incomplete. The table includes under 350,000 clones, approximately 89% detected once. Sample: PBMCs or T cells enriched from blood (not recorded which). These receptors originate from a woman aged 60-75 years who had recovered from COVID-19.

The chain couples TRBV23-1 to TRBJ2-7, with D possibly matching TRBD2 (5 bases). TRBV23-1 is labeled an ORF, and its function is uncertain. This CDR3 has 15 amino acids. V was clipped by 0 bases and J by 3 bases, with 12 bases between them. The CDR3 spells CASSQSPGNCYEQYF. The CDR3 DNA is TGCGCCAGCAGTCAATCGCCGGGAAACTGCTACGAGCAGTACTTC.

CDR3 sequence reads: CASSQAGQGFIFGYTF. In DNA, the CDR3 is TGCGCCAGCAGCCAAGCAGGACAGGGGTTCATCTTTGGCTACACCTTC. The genes are TRBV5-1 and TRBJ1-2, with 9 nucleotides matching TRBD1. The V gene's germline CDR1 is SGHRS and CDR2 YFSETQ. J gave up 7 bases and V 4 bases, and 14 bases lay outside the gene matches. The CDR3 consists of 16 residues.

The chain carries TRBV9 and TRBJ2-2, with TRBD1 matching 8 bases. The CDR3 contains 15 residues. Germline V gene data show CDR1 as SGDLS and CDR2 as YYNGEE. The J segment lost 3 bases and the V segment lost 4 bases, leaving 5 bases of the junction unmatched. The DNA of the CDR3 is TGTGCCAGCAGCCCAAACAGGGGGTACACCGGGGAGCTGTTTTTT. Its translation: CASSPNRGYTGELFF.

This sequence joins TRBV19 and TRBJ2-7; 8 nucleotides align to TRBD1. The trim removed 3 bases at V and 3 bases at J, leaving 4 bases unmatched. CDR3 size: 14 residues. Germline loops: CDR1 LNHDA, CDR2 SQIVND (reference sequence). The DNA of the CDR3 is TGTGCCAGTAGTATGCAGGGGGCCCTCTACGAGCAGTACTTC. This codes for CASSMQGALYEQYF.

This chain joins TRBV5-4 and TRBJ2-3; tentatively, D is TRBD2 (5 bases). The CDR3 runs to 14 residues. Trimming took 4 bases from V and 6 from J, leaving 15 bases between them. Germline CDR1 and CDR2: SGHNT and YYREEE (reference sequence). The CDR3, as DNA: TGTGCCAGCAGCCCAGCGAGCGGACCCGATACGCAGTATTTT. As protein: CASSPASGPDTQYF.

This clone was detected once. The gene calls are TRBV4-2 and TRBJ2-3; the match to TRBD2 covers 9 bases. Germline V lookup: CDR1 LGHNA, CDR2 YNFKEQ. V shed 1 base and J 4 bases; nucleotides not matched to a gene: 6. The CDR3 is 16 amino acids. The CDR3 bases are TGTGCCAGCAGCCAAGCGGATAGCGGGGGCGCAGATACGCAGTATTTT. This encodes CASSQADSGGADTQYF.

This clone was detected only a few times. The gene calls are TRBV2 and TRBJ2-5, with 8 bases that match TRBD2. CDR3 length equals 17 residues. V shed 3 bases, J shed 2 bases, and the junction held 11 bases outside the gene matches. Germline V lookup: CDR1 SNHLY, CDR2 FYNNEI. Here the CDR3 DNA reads TGTGCCAGCAGTGATCTCCCCTGGGGCGGGGGGCAAGAGACCCAGTACTTC. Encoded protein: CASSDLPWGGGQETQYF.

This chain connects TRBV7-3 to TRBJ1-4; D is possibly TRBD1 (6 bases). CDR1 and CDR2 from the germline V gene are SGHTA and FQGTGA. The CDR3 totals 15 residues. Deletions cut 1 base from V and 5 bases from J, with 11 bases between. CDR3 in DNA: TGTGCCAGCAGCTTAAATGGCCAGGGGAATGAAAAACTGTTTTTT. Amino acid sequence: CASSLNGQGNEKLFF.